This record concerns one T cell receptor (beta chain) sequence. This clone's antigen is unknown. Base quality data are lacking; no much larger clone is found one base away. This entry is derived from a study of blood T cell repertoires in COVID-19 (dated by TCRdb to the early 2020s). At the level of the whole study: Collaborator samples came from the United States, Italy and Spain and covered acute and convalescent phases of COVID-19. The material from the prospective study consisted of cDNA or gDNA derived from T cells, B-cell-depleted T cells, or PBMCs. Subjects who had been exposed to COVID-19, were actively infected with it, or had recovered from it provided the deeply sampled blood TCRbeta repertoires that made up the dataset. The repertoires were released in a freely available public database meant as a resource for research on the immune response to SARS-CoV-2. The samples were drawn from two sources: the first 160 participants of the ongoing ImmuneRACE study, and 1,200 or so subjects contributed by 6 global collaborators. The sample metadata nearly always contained a de-identified subject ID, COVID-19 status, age in years and sex. Where available, HLA class I and class II types were obtained from metadata supplied by the sample provider rather than from assay-based typing.

TCRbeta CDR3 regions were amplified from genomic DNA by means of the immunoSEQ Assay, a bias-controlled multiplex PCR. Per the authors' processing: Nucleated cell counts per sample were estimated from amplification of reference gene primers within the assay. Sequence reads were collapsed and filtered to measure the absolute abundance of every unique TCRbeta CDR3 rearrangement. For each sample, productive Simpson clonality was calculated as the square root of Simpson's diversity index across productive rearrangements. The immuneACCESS repertoire file appears here via TCRdb, limited to in-frame rearrangements. These files lack a portion of the clones; in checked studies, under half of the deficit traces to unresolved V genes, and the cause of the others is not known. The V and J calls and clone size are taken from that table; D and trimming were inferred from the DNA. The sample profile shows a few hundred thousand clones; 84% of them were found once. Of the sample, 2% to 2.5% falls within the top ten clones.

The research as a whole found: Clinical and demographic metadata were provided uncurated, with the amount varying by source and participant.

Whole blood was collected in K2EDTA tubes by collaborating institutions according to the institutions' own protocols. For TCRbeta analysis, collaborators shipped samples as frozen whole blood, isolated PBMCs, or DNA extracted from either of those sample types. CDR1 and CDR2 are read off the germline V gene as MGHRA and YSYEKL. The germline V and J ends show losses of 5 bases and 4 bases respectively, and no gene match explains 9 bases of the junction. The CDR3 covers 16 residues, taking in both the cysteine and the phenylalanine. Left in the record is the CDR3 DNA by itself, 48 bases read in frame from the first base.

The clonotype originates from a woman aged 55-75 years with acute or convalescent COVID-19. Specimen: peripheral blood. The receptor chain draws on TRBV4-1 and TRBJ1-2, with 11 bases in between that match TRBD1. The nucleotide sequence is TGCGCCAGCAGCTTCGGACAGGGGGCACGGGGCTATGGCTACACCTTC. Its product reads: CASSFGQGARGYGYTF.